This entry is about one TCR beta chain. Which antigen it targets is not known. Base qualities are not provided; no much larger clone lies one nucleotide away. Library prep was done by PCR. The instrument was an Illumina HiSeq 2500. TCR libraries were prepared with molecular barcoding, using unique molecular identifiers to normalize TCRbeta repertoire quantification. TCRdb redid the processing of the public reads, applying fastp at Q25 and MiXCR, and retained in-frame beta chains. Rows are combined by CDR3 protein, so each entry shows the most common genes and DNA. Across this sample there are roughly 400,000 distinct CDR3 sequences, with roughly two fifths seen only once. The ten most abundant clones make up under 30% of the sample. This entry belongs to a study of T-cell reconstitution after alpha-beta-depleted transplantation in children (dated by TCRdb to 2015 to 2016). In the study overall: T-cell immune reconstitution after TCRalphabeta/CD19-depleted allogeneic hematopoietic cell transplantation in children was quantitatively tracked in the study by means of TCR repertoire profiling. Beyond this particular receptor, the publication reports: Over subsequent months, a decline in hyperexpanded clone frequencies was noted, and after one year, T-cell counts and TCRbeta diversity were mostly ascribed to newly produced T cells. The high TCRbeta diversity at day 60 in some patients was ascribed to recipient T cells and intrathymic progenitors that had survived conditioning. The apparently early alphabetaT-cell count recovery about two months after transplant was reportedly dependent on only several hundred rapidly expanded clones derived from non-depleted graft cells.

Compared with germline, V lacks 0 bases and J lacks 7 bases; bases without a gene match: 6. The CDR3 runs 13 residues from the cysteine to the phenylalanine. This entry keeps only the CDR3 DNA: 39 bases, framed from base 1. Per the germline V gene (reference sequence), DFQATT is the CDR1 and SNEGSKA is the CDR2. Taken with the paper, the label for treatment or condition translates to: allogeneic hematopoietic cell transplantation with graft depleted of TCRalphabeta T cells and CD19 B cells. Transplant recipients were children who received TCRalphabeta/CD19-depleted allogeneic hematopoietic cell grafts.

The V and J segments used are TRBV20-1 and TRBJ2-7, with 7 central nucleotides matching TRBD2. This sequence originates from a girl aged 2 to 10 with aplastic anemia, due to receive a stem cell transplant. This sample comprised PBMCs, obtained before TCRalphabeta/CD19-depleted stem cell transplant. Read as DNA, the sequence is TGCAGTGCTAGAGATAGCGGGTTCGGGGAGCAGTACTTC. Its translation reads: CSARDSGFGEQYF.